This T cell receptor beta chain was observed in a study of OX40 agonist ivuxolimab in advanced cancers. Study-level information: The patients received ivuxolimab by intravenous route every 2 weeks at 0.01 to 10 mg/kg.

Germline loops: CDR1 MNHEY, CDR2 SVGAGI. The V gene lost 10 bases and the J gene lost 7 bases, with 12 bases spanning the gap. This CDR3 comprises 11 residues. Assay used: immunoSEQ multiplex PCR; TCRdb lists only in-frame clones, some missing. The data hold about 18,000 clones, with around 78% observed a single time. This TCR was sampled from an adult with an advanced solid tumor such as melanoma, head and neck, liver or kidney cancer. The chain employs TRBV6-5 and TRBJ2-3; D remains ambiguous. This material consisted of CD4+ or CD8+ T cells sorted from blood, taken in a trial of the OX40 agonist ivuxolimab. The CDR3 region has the DNA TGTGCCACTTCGAGCGAGTATACGCAGTATTTT. It encodes CATSSEYTQYF.